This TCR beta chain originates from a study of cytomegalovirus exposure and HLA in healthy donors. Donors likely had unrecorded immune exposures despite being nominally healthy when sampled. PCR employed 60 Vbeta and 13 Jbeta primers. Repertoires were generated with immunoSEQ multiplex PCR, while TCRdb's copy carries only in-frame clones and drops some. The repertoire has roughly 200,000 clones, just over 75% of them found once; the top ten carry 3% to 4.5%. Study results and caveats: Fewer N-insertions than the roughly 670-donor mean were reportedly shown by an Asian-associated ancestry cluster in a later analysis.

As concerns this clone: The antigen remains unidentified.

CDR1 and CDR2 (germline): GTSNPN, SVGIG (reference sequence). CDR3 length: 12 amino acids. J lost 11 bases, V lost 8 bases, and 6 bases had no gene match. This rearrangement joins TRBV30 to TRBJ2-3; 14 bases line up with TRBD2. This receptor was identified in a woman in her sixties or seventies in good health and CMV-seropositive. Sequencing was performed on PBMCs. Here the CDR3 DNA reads TGTGCCATGGGACTAGCGGGGGCCAAGCAGTATTTT. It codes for CAMGLAGAKQYF. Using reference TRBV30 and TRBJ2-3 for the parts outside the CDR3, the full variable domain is SQTIHQWPATLVQPVGSPLSLECTVEGTSNPNLYWYRQAAGRGLQLLFYSVGIGQISSEVPQNLSASRPQDRQFILSSKKLLLSDSGFYLCAMGLAGAKQYFGPGTRLTVL.